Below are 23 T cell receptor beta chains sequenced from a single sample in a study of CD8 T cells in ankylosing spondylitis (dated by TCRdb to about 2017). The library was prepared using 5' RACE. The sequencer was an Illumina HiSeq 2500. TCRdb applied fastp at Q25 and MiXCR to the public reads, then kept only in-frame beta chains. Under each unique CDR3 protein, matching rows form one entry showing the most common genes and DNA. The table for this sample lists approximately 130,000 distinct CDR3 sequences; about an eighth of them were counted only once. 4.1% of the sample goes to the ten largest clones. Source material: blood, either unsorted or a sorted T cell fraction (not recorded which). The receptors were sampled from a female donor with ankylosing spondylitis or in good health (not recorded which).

The CDR3 protein is CASSPKTETESSPLHF. CDR3 coding DNA: TGCGCCAGCAGCCCGAAGACCGAGACAGAGAGTTCACCCCTCCACTTT. The chain recombines TRBV5-1 with TRBJ1-6, with a weak D call TRBD1 (5 bases). CDR1 and CDR2 from the germline V gene are SGHRS and YFSETQ. The CDR3 has 16 residues. Trimming left V 4 bases short and J 9 bases short, with 20 bases between.

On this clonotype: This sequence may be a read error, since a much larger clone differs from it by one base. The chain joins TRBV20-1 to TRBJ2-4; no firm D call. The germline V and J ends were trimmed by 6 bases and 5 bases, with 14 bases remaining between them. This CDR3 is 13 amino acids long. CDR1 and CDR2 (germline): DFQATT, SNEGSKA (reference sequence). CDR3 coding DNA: TGCAGTGCCTCGACTGAGCTGGAAAACATTCAGTACTTC. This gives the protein CSASTELENIQYF.

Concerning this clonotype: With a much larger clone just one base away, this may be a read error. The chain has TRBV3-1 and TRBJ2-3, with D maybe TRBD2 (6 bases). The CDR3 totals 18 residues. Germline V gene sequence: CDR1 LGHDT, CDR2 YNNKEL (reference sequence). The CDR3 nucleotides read TGTACCAGCAGCCCCCGCGGAGAGTCCTTAGCGGATACAGATACGCAGTATTTT. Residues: CTSSPRGESLADTDTQYF.

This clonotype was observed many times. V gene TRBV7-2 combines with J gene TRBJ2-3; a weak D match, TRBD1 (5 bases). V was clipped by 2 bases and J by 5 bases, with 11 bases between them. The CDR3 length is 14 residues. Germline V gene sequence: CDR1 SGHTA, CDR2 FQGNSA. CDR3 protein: CASSLYRGLDTQYF. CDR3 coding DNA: TGTGCCAGCAGCTTATATAGGGGCCTAGATACGCAGTATTTT. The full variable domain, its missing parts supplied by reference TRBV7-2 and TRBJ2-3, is GAGVSQSPSNKVTEKGKDVELRCDPISGHTALYWYRQSLGQGLEFLIYFQGNSAPDKSGLPSDRFSAERTGGSVSTLTIQRTQQEDSAVYLCASSLYRGLDTQYFGPGTRLTVL.

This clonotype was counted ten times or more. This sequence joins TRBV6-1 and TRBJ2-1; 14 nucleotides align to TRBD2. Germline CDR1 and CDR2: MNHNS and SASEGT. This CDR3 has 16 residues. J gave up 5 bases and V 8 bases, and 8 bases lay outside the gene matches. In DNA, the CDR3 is TGTGCCAGCGGCCCCTTGACTAGCGGGGGGGACAATGAGCAGTTCTTC. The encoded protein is CASGPLTSGGDNEQFF.

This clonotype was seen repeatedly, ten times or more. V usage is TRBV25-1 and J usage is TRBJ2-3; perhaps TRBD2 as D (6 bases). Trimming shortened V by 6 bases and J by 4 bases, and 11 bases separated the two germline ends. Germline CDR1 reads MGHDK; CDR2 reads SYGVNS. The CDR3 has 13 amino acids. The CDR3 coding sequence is TGTGCCAGCAGCCTCAGGGAGGCAGATACGCAGTATTTT. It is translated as CASSLREADTQYF.

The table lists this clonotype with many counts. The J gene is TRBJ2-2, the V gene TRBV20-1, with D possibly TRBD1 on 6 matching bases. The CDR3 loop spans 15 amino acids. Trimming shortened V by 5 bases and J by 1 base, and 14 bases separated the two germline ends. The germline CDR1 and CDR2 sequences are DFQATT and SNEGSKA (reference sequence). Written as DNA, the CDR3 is TGCAGTGCTCCAAGGGTGGGACAGAACACCGGGGAGCTGTTTTTT. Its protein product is CSAPRVGQNTGELFF.

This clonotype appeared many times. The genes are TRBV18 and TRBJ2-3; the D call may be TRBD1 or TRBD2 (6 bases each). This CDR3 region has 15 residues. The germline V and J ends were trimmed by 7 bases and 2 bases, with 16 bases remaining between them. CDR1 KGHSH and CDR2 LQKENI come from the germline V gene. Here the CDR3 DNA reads TGTGCCAGCTGGTTCGGCGGGACATACACAGATACGCAGTATTTT. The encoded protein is CASWFGGTYTDTQYF.

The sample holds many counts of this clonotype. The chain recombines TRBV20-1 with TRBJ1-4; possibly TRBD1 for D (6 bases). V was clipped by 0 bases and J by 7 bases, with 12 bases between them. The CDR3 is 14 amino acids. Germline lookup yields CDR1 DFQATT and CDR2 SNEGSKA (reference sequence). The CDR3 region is CSAREGGRFEKLFF. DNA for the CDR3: TGCAGTGCTAGAGAAGGGGGGCGATTTGAAAAACTGTTTTTT.

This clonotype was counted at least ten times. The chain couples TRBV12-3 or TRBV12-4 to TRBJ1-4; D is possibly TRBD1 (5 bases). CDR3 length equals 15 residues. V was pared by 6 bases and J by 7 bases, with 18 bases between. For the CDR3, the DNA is TGTGCCAGCAGCCACGGGGAGGGGACCCGTGAAAAACTGTTTTTT. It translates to CASSHGEGTREKLFF.

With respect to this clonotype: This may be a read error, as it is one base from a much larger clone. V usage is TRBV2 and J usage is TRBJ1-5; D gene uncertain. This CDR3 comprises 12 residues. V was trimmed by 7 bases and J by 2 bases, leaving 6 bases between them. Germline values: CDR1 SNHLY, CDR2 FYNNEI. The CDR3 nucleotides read TGTGCCAGCAATAGGGGCAATCAGCCCCAGCATTTT. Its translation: CASNRGNQPQHF.

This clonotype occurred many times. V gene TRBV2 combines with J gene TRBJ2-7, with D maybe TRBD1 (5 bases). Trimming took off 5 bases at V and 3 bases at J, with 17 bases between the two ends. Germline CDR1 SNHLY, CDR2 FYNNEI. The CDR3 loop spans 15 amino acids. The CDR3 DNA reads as TGTGCCAGCAGTAAGCTCCAGGGCGCCGTCTACGAGCAGTACTTC. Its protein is CASSKLQGAVYEQYF.

The CDR3 is CASSIRDGRGGQPQHF. CDR3 bases: TGTGCCAGTAGTATCAGGGACGGACGAGGTGGTCAGCCCCAGCATTTT. The chain couples TRBV19 to TRBJ1-5; D possibly corresponds to TRBD1 (5 bases). Germline assignment: CDR1 LNHDA and CDR2 SQIVND (reference sequence). The V gene lost 3 bases and the J gene lost 6 bases, with 18 bases spanning the gap. CDR3 size: 16 residues.

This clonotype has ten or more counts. CDR3 sequence (DNA): TGCAGCGCGACGGGCCCGTACCAAGAGACCCAGTACTTC. Translating it yields CSATGPYQETQYF. The chain carries TRBV29-1 and TRBJ2-5; D is undetermined. CDR1 is SQVTM, CDR2 ANQGSEA, per germline. The CDR3 spans 13 residues. Trimming removed 7 bases at V and 0 bases at J, with 12 bases between.

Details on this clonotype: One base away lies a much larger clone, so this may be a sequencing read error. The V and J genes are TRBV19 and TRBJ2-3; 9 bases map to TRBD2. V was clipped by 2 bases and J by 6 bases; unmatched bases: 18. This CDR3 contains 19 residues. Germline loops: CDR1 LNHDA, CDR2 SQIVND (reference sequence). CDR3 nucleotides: TGTGCCAGTAGTATATTGGCTAGCGGGGCCCCACAGCTATGCGATACGCAGTATTTT. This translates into CASSILASGAPQLCDTQYF.

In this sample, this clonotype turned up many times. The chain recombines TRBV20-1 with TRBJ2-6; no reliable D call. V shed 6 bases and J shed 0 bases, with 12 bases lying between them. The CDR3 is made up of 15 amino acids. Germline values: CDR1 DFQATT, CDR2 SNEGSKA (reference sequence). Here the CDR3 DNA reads TGCAGTGCCCGGGCGCGAACCTCTGGGGCCAACGTCCTGACTTTC. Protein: CSARARTSGANVLTF.

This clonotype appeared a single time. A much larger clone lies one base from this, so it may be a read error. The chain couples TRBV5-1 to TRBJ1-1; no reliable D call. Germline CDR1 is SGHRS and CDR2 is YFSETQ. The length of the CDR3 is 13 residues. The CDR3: CASNDGVNTEAYF. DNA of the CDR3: TGCGCCAGCAACGACGGTGTGAACACTGAAGCTTACTTT.

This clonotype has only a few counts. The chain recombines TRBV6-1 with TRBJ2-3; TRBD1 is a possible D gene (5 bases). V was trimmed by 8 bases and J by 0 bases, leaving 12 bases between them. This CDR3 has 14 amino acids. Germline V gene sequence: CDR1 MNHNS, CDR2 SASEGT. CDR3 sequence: CASGRQSSTDTQYF. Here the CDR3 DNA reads TGTGCCAGCGGAAGACAGTCTAGCACAGATACGCAGTATTTT.

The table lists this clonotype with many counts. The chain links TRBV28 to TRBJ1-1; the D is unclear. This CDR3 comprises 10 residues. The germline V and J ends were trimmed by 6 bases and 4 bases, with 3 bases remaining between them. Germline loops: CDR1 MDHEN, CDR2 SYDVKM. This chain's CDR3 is CASSSTEAFF. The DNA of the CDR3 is TGTGCCAGCAGCTCCACTGAAGCTTTCTTT.

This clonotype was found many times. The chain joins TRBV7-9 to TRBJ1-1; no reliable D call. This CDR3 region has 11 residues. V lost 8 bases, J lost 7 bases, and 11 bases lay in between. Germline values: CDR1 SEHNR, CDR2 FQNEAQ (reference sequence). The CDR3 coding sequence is TGTGCCAGCCCTGACCCGGGTGAAGCTTTCTTT. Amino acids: CASPDPGEAFF.

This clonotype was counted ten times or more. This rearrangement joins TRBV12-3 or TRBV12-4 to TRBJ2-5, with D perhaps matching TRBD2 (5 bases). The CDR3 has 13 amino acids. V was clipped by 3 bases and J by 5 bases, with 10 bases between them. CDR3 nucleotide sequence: TGTGCCAGCAGTTTCGGGGTCTGGGAGACCCAGTACTTC. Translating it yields CASSFGVWETQYF.

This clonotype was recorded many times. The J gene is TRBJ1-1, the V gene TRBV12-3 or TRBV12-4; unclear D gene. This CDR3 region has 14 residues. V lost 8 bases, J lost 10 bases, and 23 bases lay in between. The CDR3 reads CASWLKAGGSSAFF. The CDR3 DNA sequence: TGTGCCAGCTGGCTCAAGGCCGGCGGATCGTCAGCTTTCTTT.

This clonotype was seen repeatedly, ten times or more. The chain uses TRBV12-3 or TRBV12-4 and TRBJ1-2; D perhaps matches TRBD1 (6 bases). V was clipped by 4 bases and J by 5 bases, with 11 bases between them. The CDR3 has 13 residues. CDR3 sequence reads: CASSSGARYGYTF. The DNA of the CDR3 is TGTGCCAGCAGTTCAGGGGCCCGATATGGCTACACCTTC.